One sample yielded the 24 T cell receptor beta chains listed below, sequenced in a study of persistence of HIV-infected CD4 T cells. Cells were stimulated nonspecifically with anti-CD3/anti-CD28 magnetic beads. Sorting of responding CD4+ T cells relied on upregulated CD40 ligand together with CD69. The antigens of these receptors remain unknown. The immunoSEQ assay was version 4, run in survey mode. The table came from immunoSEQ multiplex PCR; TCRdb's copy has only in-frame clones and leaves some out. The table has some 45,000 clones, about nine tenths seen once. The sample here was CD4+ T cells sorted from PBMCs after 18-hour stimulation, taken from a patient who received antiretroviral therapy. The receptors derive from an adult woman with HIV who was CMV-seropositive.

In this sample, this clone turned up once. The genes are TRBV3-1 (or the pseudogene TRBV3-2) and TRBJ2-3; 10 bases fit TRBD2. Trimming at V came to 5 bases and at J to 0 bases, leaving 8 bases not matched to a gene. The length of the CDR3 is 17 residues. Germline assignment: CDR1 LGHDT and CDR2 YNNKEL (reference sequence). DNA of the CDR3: TGTGCCAGCAGCTCCCGGACTAGCGGATCTAGCACAGATACGCAGTATTTT. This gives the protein CASSSRTSGSSTDTQYF.

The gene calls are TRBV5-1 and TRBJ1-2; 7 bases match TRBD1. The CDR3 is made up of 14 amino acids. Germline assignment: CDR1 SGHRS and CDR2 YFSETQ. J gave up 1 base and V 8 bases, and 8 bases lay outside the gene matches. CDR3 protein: CASFEGGNNYGYTF. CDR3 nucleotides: TGCGCCAGTTTTGAAGGGGGCAATAACTATGGCTACACCTTC.

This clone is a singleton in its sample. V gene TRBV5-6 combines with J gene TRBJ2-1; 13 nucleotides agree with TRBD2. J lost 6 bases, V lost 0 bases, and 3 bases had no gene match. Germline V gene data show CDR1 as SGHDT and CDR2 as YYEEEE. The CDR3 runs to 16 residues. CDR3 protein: CASSLAGLAGANEQFF. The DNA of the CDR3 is TGTGCCAGCAGCTTGGCCGGACTAGCGGGGGCCAATGAGCAGTTCTTC.

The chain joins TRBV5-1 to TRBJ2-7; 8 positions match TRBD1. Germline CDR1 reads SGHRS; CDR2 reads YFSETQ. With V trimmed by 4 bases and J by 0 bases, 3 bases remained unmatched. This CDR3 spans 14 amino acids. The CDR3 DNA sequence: TGCGCCAGCAGCCGGGACAGGATCTCCTACGAGCAGTACTTC. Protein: CASSRDRISYEQYF. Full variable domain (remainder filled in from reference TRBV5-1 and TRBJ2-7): KAGVTQTPRYLIKTRGQQVTLSCSPISGHRSVSWYQQTPGQGLQFLFEYFSETQRNKGNFPGRFSGRQFSNSRSEMNVSTLELGDSALYLCASSRDRISYEQYFGPGTRLTVT.

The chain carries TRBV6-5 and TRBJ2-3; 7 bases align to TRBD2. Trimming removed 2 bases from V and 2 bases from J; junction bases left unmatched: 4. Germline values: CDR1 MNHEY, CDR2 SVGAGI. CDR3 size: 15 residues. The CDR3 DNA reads TGTGCCAGCAGTTACGGGGGGGTTCACACAGATACGCAGTATTTT. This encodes CASSYGGVHTDTQYF.

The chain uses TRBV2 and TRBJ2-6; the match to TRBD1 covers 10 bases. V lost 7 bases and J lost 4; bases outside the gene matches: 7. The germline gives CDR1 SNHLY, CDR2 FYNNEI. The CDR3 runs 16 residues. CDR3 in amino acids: CASTSGQGLGANVLTF. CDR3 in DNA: TGTGCCAGCACCTCGGGACAGGGGCTGGGGGCCAACGTCCTGACTTTC.

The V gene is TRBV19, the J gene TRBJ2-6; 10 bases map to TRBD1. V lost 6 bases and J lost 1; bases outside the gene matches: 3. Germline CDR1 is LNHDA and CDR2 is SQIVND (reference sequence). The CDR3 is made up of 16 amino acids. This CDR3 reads CASRGQGTSGANVLTF. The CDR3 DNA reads TGTGCCAGTAGGGGACAGGGGACGTCTGGGGCCAACGTCCTGACTTTC. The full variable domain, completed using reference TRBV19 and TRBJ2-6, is DGGITQSPKYLFRKEGQNVTLSCEQNLNHDAMYWYRQDPGQGLRLIYYSQIVNDFQKGDIAEGYSVSREKKESFPLTVTSAQKNPTAFYLCASRGQGTSGANVLTFGAGSRLTVL.

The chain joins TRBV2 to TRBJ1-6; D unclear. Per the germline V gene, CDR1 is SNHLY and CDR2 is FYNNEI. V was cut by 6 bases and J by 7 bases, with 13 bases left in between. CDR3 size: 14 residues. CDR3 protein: CASRGGSQNSPLHF. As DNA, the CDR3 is TGTGCCAGCAGGGGTGGTTCCCAGAATTCACCCCTCCACTTT.

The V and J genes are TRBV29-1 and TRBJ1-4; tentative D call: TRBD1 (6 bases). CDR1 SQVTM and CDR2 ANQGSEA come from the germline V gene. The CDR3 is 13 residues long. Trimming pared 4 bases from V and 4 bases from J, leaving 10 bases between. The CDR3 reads CSVATGGNEKLFF. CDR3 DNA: TGCAGCGTTGCGACAGGCGGTAATGAAAAACTGTTTTTT.

The CDR3 DNA reads as TGTGCCAGTAGTGTGGGGGGTCGCAATGAGCAGTTCTTC. Protein sequence: CASSVGGRNEQFF. The rearrangement links TRBV19 to TRBJ2-1; D is possibly TRBD2 (6 bases). The V and J ends lost 5 bases and 6 bases respectively, with 11 bases between them. The CDR3 extends over 13 amino acids. Per the germline V gene, CDR1 is LNHDA and CDR2 is SQIVND (reference sequence). Combining the CDR3 with reference TRBV19 and TRBJ2-1 gives the whole variable domain DGGITQSPKYLFRKEGQNVTLSCEQNLNHDAMYWYRQDPGQGLRLIYYSQIVNDFQKGDIAEGYSVSREKKESFPLTVTSAQKNPTAFYLCASSVGGRNEQFFGPGTRLTVL.

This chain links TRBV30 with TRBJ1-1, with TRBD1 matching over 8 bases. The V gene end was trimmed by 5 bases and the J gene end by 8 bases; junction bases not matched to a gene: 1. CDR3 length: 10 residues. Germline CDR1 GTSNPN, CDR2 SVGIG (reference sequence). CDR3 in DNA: TGTGCCTGGGGGGACAGGGAAGCTTTCTTT. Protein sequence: CAWGDREAFF. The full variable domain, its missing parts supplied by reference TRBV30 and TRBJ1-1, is SQTIHQWPATLVQPVGSPLSLECTVEGTSNPNLYWYRQAAGRGLQLLFYSVGIGQISSEVPQNLSASRPQDRQFILSSKKLLLSDSGFYLCAWGDREAFFGQGTRLTVV.

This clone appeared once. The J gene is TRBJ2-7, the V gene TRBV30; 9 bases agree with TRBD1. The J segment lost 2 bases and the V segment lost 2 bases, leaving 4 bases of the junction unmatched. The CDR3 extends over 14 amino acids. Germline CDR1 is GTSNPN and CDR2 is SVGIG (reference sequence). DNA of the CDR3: TGTGCCTGGAGTAAGGGGACAGGGCCCTACGAGCAGTACTTC. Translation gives CAWSKGTGPYEQYF.

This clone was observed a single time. CDR3 nucleotides: TGTGCCAGCTCGCCGGAGGGGAGAACTGAAGCTTTCTTT. Translating it yields CASSPEGRTEAFF. The rearrangement joins TRBV18 to TRBJ1-1; D might be TRBD1 (5 bases). This CDR3 is built from 13 residues. Germline V gives CDR1 KGHSH, CDR2 LQKENI. V was pared by 6 bases and J by 5 bases, with 13 bases between.

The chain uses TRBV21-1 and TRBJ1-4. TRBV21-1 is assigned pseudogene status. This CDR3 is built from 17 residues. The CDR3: CASSKGCGGATNEKLFF. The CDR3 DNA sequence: TGTGCCAGCAGCAAAGGGTGCGGGGGGGCAACTAATGAAAAACTGTTTTTT.

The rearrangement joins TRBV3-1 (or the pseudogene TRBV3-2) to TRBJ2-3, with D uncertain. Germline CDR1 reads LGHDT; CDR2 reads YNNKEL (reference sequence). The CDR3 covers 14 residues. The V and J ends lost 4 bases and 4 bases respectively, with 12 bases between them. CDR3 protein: CASSPAVAPDTQYF. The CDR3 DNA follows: TGTGCCAGCAGCCCCGCCGTAGCACCAGATACGCAGTATTTT.

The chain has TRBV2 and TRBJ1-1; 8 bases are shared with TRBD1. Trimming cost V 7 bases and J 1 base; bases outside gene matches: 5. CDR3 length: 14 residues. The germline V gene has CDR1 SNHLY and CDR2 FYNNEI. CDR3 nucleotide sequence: TGTGCCAGCATAGAGGACAGGGCGAACACTGAAGCTTTCTTT. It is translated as CASIEDRANTEAFF.

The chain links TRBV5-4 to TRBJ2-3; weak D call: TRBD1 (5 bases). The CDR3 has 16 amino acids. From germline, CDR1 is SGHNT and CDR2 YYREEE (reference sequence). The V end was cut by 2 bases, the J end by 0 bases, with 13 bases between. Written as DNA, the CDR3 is TGTGCCAGCAGCTTAATGACAGCCCCTAGCACAGATACGCAGTATTTT. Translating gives CASSLMTAPSTDTQYF.

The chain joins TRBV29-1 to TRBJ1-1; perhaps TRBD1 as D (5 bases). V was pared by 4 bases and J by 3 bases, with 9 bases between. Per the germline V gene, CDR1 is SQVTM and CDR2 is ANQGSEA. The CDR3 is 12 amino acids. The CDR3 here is CSVVEGYTEAFF. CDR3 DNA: TGCAGCGTTGTTGAGGGGTACACTGAAGCTTTCTTT.

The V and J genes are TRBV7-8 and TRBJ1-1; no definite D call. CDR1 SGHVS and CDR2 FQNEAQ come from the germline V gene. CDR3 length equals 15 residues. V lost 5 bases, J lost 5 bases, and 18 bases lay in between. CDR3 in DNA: TGTGCCAGCAGCCCGAGGTGGAAAGGACTGACTGAAGCTTTCTTT. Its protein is CASSPRWKGLTEAFF.

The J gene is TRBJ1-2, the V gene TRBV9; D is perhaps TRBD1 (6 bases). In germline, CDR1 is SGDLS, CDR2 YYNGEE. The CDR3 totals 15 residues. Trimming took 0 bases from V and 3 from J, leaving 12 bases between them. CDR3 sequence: CASSVAQGSYYGYTF. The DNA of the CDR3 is TGTGCCAGCAGCGTAGCTCAGGGGAGCTACTATGGCTACACCTTC.

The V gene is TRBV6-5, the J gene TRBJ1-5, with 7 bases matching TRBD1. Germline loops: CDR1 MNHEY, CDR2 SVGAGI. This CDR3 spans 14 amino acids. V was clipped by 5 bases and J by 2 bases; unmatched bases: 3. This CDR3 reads CASSRQGGNQPQHF. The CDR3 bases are TGTGCCAGCAGTAGACAGGGTGGCAATCAGCCCCAGCATTTT.

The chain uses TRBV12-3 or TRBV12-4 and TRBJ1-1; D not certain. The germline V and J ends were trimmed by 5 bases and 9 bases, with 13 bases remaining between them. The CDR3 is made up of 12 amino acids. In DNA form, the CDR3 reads TGTGCCAGCAGTGGCAGACAAATTAAAGCTTTCTTT. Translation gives CASSGRQIKAFF.

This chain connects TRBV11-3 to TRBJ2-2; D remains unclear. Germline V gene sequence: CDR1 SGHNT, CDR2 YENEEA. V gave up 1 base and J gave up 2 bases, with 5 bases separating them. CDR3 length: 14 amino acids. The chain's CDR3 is CASSLVSNTGELFF. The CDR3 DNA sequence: TGTGCCAGCAGCTTAGTCTCCAACACCGGGGAGCTGTTTTTT.

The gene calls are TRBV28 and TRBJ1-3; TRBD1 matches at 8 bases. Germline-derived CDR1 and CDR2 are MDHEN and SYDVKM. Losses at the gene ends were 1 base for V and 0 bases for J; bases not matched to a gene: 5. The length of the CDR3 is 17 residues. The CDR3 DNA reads TGTGCCAGCAGTTTATTCCGCCAGGGGGCCTCTGGAAACACCATATATTTT. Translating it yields CASSLFRQGASGNTIYF.